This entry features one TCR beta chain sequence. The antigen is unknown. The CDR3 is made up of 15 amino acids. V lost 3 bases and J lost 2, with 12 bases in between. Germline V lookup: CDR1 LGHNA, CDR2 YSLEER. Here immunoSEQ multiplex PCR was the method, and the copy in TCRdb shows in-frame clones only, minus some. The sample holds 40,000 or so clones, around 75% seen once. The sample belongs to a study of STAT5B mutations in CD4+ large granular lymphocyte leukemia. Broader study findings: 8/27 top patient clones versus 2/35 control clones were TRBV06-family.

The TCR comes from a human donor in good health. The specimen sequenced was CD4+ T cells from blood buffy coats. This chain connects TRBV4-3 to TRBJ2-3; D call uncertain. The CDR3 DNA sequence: TGCGCCAGCAGCCAGTTTGTCGGGCCCACAGATACGCAGTATTTT. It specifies CASSQFVGPTDTQYF.